What follows are 7 T cell receptor beta chains derived from one specimen sequenced in a study of blood T cell repertoires in COVID-19. Clones were sequenced by immunoSEQ multiplex PCR, and TCRdb holds only the in-frame ones, with some missing. The sample records around 64,000 clones, approximately 91% being singletons. Sequencing was performed on peripheral blood. The receptors derive from a human donor in a cohort sampled during active COVID-19.

This chain uses TRBV14 with TRBJ2-7, with D possibly matching TRBD2 (6 bases). Germline lookup yields CDR1 SGHDN and CDR2 FVKESK. The CDR3 is 18 residues long. Between the trimmed V and J ends, which lost 1 base and 6 bases, there was a span of 25 bases. CDR3 loop: CASSQAFVGVGRGSEQYF. The CDR3 DNA follows: TGTGCCAGCAGCCAAGCGTTTGTAGGAGTCGGGAGAGGATCCGAGCAGTACTTC. Variable domain in full (rest from reference TRBV14 and TRBJ2-7): EAGVTQFPSHSVIEKGQTVTLRCDPISGHDNLYWYRRVMGKEIKFLLHFVKESKQDESGMPNNRFLAERTGGTYSTLKVQPAELEDSGVYFCASSQAFVGVGRGSEQYFGPGTRLTVT.

The chain carries TRBV6-6 and TRBJ2-7; tentative D call: TRBD1 (6 bases). CDR1 and CDR2 (germline): MNHNY, SVGAGI (reference sequence). Trimming cost V 7 bases and J 0 bases, with 13 bases left between them. This CDR3 has 14 residues. The CDR3 DNA sequence: TGTGCCAGCAAGAACAGGGAAGGCTCCTACGAGCAGTACTTC. It codes for CASKNREGSYEQYF.

The V gene is TRBV18, the J gene TRBJ2-7; the D gene is possibly TRBD2 (5 bases). This CDR3 contains 16 residues. CDR1 is KGHSH, CDR2 LQKENI, per germline. V was cut by 2 bases and J by 6 bases, with 20 bases left in between. For the CDR3, the DNA is TGTGCCAGCTCACCATTCTTGACCCATGGCGCGGGCGAGCAGTACTTC. Its protein is CASSPFLTHGAGEQYF.

CDR3: CASSPQGSQNQPQHF. The CDR3 DNA sequence: TGTGCCAGCAGTCCACAGGGAAGTCAGAATCAGCCCCAGCATTTT. The chain is built from TRBV27 and TRBJ1-5; tentative D call: TRBD1 (6 bases). V was shortened by 5 bases and J by 4 bases, with 15 bases between the two germline ends. Germline assignment: CDR1 MNHEY and CDR2 SMNVEV (reference sequence). The CDR3 runs to 15 residues.

The CDR3 DNA reads as TGCGCCAGCAGCCAAGATGCACTAGCGGGAGGGTACCAAGAGACCCAGTACTTC. This translates into CASSQDALAGGYQETQYF. This chain links TRBV4-3 with TRBJ2-5; 13 bases line up with TRBD2. J gave up 0 bases and V 0 bases, and 4 bases lay outside the gene matches. The CDR3 is made up of 18 amino acids. Germline assignment: CDR1 LGHNA and CDR2 YSLEER.

The chain has TRBV9 and TRBJ2-3, with 8 bases aligning to TRBD2. Trimming at V came to 1 base and at J to 6 bases, leaving 4 bases not matched to a gene. This CDR3 has 14 amino acids. CDR1 and CDR2 (germline): SGDLS, YYNGEE. CDR3 in DNA: TGTGCCAGCAGCGTAACTAGCGGATTGGATACGCAGTATTTT. This translates into CASSVTSGLDTQYF.

The J gene is TRBJ1-2, the V gene TRBV10-3; TRBD1 agrees at 10 bases. Germline V gene lookup returns CDR1 ENHRY and CDR2 SYGVKD. CDR3 length equals 14 residues. Trimming at V came to 4 bases and at J to 5 bases, leaving 4 bases not matched to a gene. CDR3 sequence: CAISAGQGIYGYTF. As DNA, the CDR3 is TGTGCCATCAGTGCGGGACAGGGGATTTATGGCTACACCTTC.